This passage covers 16 T cell receptor beta chains from one sample sequenced in a study of T cell responses to AZD1222 COVID-19 vaccine. The repertoire was sequenced with immunoSEQ multiplex PCR; TCRdb's copy has only in-frame clones and lacks some. The data show tens of thousands of clones, approximately 90% seen once. The specimen was peripheral blood, collected 28 days after the second AZD1222 dose. The receptors stem from an adult who received the AZD1222 COVID-19 vaccine.

The chain is built from TRBV30 and TRBJ1-2; D is undetermined. Trimming pared 3 bases from V and 0 bases from J, leaving 14 bases between. Germline-derived CDR1 and CDR2 are GTSNPN and SVGIG (reference sequence). This CDR3 has 15 amino acids. CDR3 nucleotides: TGTGCCTGGAGGGCCTCCGCTAACGCTAACTATGGCTACACCTTC. Translation gives CAWRASANANYGYTF.

The V call is TRBV6-1, the J call TRBJ2-3; D possibly uses TRBD1 or TRBD2 (5 bases each). Germline CDR1 and CDR2: MNHNS and SASEGT. The germline V and J ends were trimmed by 8 bases and 2 bases, with 14 bases remaining between them. CDR3 length: 14 amino acids. The CDR3 nucleotides read TGTGCCAGCGGACTCAACGGGGCCACAGATACGCAGTATTTT. Amino acids: CASGLNGATDTQYF.

The chain recombines TRBV27 with TRBJ2-1; 10 bases map to TRBD1. The CDR3 extends over 16 amino acids. V lost 0 bases and J lost 4; bases outside the gene matches: 3. The germline gives CDR1 MNHEY, CDR2 SMNVEV (reference sequence). CDR3 in DNA: TGTGCCAGCAGTTTATCGACGGGACAGGGGTACAATGAGCAGTTCTTC. It yields the protein CASSLSTGQGYNEQFF.

The chain links TRBV5-8 to TRBJ2-3, with D possibly being TRBD1 (5 bases). This CDR3 contains 16 residues. Trimming took off 1 base at V and 2 bases at J, with 14 bases between the two ends. Germline V gene sequence: CDR1 SGHTS, CDR2 YDEGEE. The CDR3 sequence is CASSLRRGLITDTQYF. The DNA for the CDR3 is TGTGCCAGCAGCTTGCGAAGGGGTCTGATCACAGATACGCAGTATTTT.

J is TRBJ1-3 and V is TRBV24-1; no definite D call. The CDR3 runs to 12 residues. CDR1 KGHDR and CDR2 SFDVKD come from the germline V gene. V lost 7 bases, J lost 3 bases, and 6 bases lay in between. This CDR3 reads CATSGDGNTIYF. CDR3 coding DNA: TGTGCCACCAGCGGAGATGGAAACACCATATATTTT.

CDR3 amino acids: CASSSPIGAGDNTEAFF. The CDR3 coding sequence is TGTGCCAGCAGCTCGCCGATTGGGGCAGGGGATAACACTGAAGCTTTCTTT. The chain is built from TRBV5-4 and TRBJ1-1, with D tentatively TRBD1 (6 bases). The length of the CDR3 is 17 residues. Germline V gene sequence: CDR1 SGHNT, CDR2 YYREEE (reference sequence). V was shortened by 3 bases and J by 2 bases, with 20 bases between the two germline ends.

The chain employs TRBV2 and TRBJ1-6; 9 bases are shared with TRBD1. Trimming removed 6 bases from V and 0 bases from J; junction bases left unmatched: 9. The CDR3 extends over 18 amino acids. Germline-derived CDR1 and CDR2 are SNHLY and FYNNEI. CDR3 loop: CASSPYGQGSSYNSPLHF. The CDR3 bases are TGTGCCAGCAGCCCATACGGACAGGGGAGCTCCTATAATTCACCCCTCCACTTT.

The chain recombines TRBV7-3 with TRBJ2-5; maybe TRBD2 (6 bases). The germline V gene encodes CDR1 SGHTA and CDR2 FQGTGA. This CDR3 region has 16 residues. V was trimmed by 0 bases and J by 7 bases, leaving 18 bases between them. The CDR3, as DNA: TGTGCCAGCAGCTTAACGTTGGGAGGCGGGATGGGGACCCAGTACTTC. This codes for CASSLTLGGGMGTQYF.

The V and J genes are TRBV7-2 and TRBJ2-3; D unresolved. The germline V gene encodes CDR1 SGHTA and CDR2 FQGNSA. This CDR3 is built from 14 residues. V shed 4 bases and J shed 0 bases, with 8 bases lying between them. The CDR3 nucleotides are TGTGCCAGCAGCTGGAGTTCTAGCACAGATACGCAGTATTTT. Translating gives CASSWSSSTDTQYF. Variable domain in full (rest from reference TRBV7-2 and TRBJ2-3): GAGVSQSPSNKVTEKGKDVELRCDPISGHTALYWYRQSLGQGLEFLIYFQGNSAPDKSGLPSDRFSAERTGGSVSTLTIQRTQQEDSAVYLCASSWSSSTDTQYFGPGTRLTVL.

This chain connects TRBV28 to TRBJ1-1; no firm D call. V lost 6 bases and J lost 3, with 2 bases in between. This CDR3 is 10 amino acids long. Germline-derived CDR1 and CDR2 are MDHEN and SYDVKM. CDR3 loop: CASRDTEAFF. In DNA, the CDR3 is TGTGCCAGCAGGGACACTGAAGCTTTCTTT.

V usage is TRBV21-1 and J usage is TRBJ1-5. TRBV21-1 is annotated as a pseudogene. The CDR3 has 16 residues. The CDR3 loop is CASRKGGFHSNQPQHF. CDR3 sequence (DNA): TGTGCCAGCAGGAAGGGAGGCTTTCATAGCAATCAGCCCCAGCATTTT.

The CDR3 protein is CASRAGILNTEAFF. The CDR3 nucleotides read TGTGCCAGCAGGGCCGGGATCCTAAACACTGAAGCTTTCTTT. The rearrangement links TRBV6-5 to TRBJ1-1; D is unresolved. The CDR3 runs 14 residues. CDR1 is MNHEY, CDR2 SVGAGI, per germline. The V gene lost 6 bases and the J gene lost 2 bases, with 13 bases spanning the gap.

CDR3 coding DNA: TGTGCCATCAGTGACGTGGGGGCAGGTGTGACTGGGGCCAACGTCCTGACTTTC. This translates into CAISDVGAGVTGANVLTF. The chain carries TRBV10-3 and TRBJ2-6, with TRBD1 as a possible D gene (6 bases). The length of the CDR3 is 18 residues. The germline CDR1 and CDR2 sequences are ENHRY and SYGVKD. Trimming removed 3 bases at V and 2 bases at J, with 17 bases between.

The rearrangement links TRBV5-5 to TRBJ1-3, with D possibly matching TRBD1 (6 bases). CDR3 size: 16 residues. Trimming removed 0 bases at V and 2 bases at J, with 12 bases between. The V gene's germline CDR1 is SGHKS and CDR2 YYEKEE (reference sequence). CDR3 in amino acids: CASSLADRRPGNTIYF. Written as DNA, the CDR3 is TGTGCCAGCAGCTTGGCCGACAGGAGACCTGGAAACACCATATATTTT.

Only a few counts were recorded for this clone. The chain recombines TRBV25-1 with TRBJ2-7; D remains unclear. The CDR3 sequence is 12 residues long. From germline, CDR1 is MGHDK and CDR2 SYGVNS. Trimming took 7 bases from V and 6 from J, leaving 13 bases between them. The CDR3 is CASISSGSEQYF. In DNA form, the CDR3 reads TGTGCCAGCATTTCTTCTGGGTCCGAGCAGTACTTC.

This clone appeared once. This chain uses TRBV6-2 or TRBV6-3 with TRBJ1-2; D not certain. This CDR3 is 14 amino acids long. CDR1 MNHEY and CDR2 SVGEGT come from the germline V gene. V lost 1 base and J lost 4, with 10 bases in between. The CDR3 reads CASSYLSSGYGYTF. For the CDR3, the DNA is TGTGCCAGCAGTTACTTAAGCTCTGGCTATGGCTACACCTTC.